This T cell receptor beta chain is from a study of blood T cell repertoires in COVID-19. Clones were read by immunoSEQ multiplex PCR, and TCRdb kept only the in-frame ones, dropping some. This table holds fewer than 300,000 clones, 75% to 95% found once. This TCR was sampled from a woman aged 25 to 39 who had recovered from COVID-19. The sequenced sample consisted of PBMCs or T cells enriched from blood (not recorded which).

The CDR3 sequence: CASSTNQGSSGNTIYF. The CDR3 nucleotides are TGTGCCAGCTCAACCAACCAGGGTTCCTCTGGAAACACCATATATTTT. The J gene is TRBJ1-3, the V gene TRBV18; maybe TRBD1 (5 bases). V dropped 5 bases and J dropped 0 bases, with 14 bases sitting between them. This CDR3 region has 16 residues. Germline CDR1 and CDR2: KGHSH and LQKENI. Full variable domain (remainder filled in from reference TRBV18 and TRBJ1-3): NAGVMQNPRHLVRRRGQEARLRCSPMKGHSHVYWYRQLPEEGLKFMVYLQKENIIDESGMPKERFSAEFPKEGPSILRIQQVVRGDSAAYFCASSTNQGSSGNTIYFGEGSWLTVV.